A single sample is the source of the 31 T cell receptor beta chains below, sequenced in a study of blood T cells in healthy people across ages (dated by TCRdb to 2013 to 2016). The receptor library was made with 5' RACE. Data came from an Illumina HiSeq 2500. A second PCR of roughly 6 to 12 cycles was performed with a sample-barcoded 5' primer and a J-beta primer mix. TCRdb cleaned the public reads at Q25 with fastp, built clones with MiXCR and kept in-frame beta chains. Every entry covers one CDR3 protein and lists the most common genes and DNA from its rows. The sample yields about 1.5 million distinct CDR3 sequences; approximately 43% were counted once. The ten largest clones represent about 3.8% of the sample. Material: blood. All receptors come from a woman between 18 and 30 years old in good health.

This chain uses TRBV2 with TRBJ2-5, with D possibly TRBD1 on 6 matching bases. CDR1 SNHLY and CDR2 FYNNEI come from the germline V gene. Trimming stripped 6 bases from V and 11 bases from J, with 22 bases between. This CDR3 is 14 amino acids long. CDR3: CASRVTGMVDEQYF. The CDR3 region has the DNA TGTGCCAGCAGAGTTACAGGGATGGTTGATGAGCAGTACTTC. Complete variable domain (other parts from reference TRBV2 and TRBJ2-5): EPEVTQTPSHQVTQMGQEVILRCVPISNHLYFYWYRQILGQKVEFLVSFYNNEISEKSEIFDDQFSVERPDGSNFTLKIRSTKLEDSAMYFCASRVTGMVDEQYFGPGTRLLVL.

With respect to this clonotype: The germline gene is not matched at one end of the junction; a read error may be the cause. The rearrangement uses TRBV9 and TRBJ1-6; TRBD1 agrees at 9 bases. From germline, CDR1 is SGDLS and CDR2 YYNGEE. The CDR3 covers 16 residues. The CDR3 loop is CTSSVTGGLDNSPLHF. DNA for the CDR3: TGTACCAGCAGCGTCACAGGGGGCCTAGATAATTCACCCCTCCACTTT.

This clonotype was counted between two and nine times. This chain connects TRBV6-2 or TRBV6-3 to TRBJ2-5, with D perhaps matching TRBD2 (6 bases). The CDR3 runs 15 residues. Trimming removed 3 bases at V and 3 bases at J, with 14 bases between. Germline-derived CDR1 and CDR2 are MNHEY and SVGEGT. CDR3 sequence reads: CASSYSGDWKETQYF. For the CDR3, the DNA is TGTGCCAGCAGTTATTCGGGAGACTGGAAAGAGACCCAGTACTTC.

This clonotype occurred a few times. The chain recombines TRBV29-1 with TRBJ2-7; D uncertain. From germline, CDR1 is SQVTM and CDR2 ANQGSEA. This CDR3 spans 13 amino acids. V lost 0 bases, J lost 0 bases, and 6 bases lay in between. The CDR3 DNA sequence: TGCAGCGTTGAAGATAGTTACTCCTACGAGCAGTACTTC. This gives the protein CSVEDSYSYEQYF.

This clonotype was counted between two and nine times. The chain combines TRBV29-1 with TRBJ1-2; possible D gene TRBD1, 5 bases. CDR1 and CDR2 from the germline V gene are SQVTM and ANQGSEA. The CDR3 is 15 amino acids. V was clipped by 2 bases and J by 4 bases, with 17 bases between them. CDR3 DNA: TGCAGCGTTGAAATGGCAGGGCGCGAAGGCTATGGCTACACCTTC. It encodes CSVEMAGREGYGYTF.

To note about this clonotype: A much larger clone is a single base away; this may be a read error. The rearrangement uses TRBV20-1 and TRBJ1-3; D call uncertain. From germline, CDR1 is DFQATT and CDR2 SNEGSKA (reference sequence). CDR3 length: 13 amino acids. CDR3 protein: CSAPGSFGNTTYF. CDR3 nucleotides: TGCAGTGCTCCGGGCAGTTTTGGAAACACCACATATTTT.

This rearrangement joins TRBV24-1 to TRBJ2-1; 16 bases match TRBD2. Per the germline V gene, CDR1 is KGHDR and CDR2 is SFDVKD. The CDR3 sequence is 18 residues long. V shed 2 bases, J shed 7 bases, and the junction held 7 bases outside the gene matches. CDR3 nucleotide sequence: TGTGCCACCAGTGATTCCGGGACTAGCGGGGGGGCCCTGAATGAGCAGTTCTTC. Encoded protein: CATSDSGTSGGALNEQFF.

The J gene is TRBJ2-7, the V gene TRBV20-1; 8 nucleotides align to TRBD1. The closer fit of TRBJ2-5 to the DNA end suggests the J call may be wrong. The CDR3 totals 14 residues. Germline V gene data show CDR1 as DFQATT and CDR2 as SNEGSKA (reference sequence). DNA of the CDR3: TGCAGTGCTAGAAAAAGGACAGGGCGCGAGACCCAGTACTTC. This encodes CSARKRTGRETQYF.

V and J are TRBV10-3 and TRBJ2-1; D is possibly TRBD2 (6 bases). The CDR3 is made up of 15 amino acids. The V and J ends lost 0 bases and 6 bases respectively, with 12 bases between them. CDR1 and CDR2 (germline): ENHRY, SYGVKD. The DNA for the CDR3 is TGTGCCATCAGTGAGTCTTCTAGCGTCGGCAATGAGCAGTTCTTC. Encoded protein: CAISESSSVGNEQFF.

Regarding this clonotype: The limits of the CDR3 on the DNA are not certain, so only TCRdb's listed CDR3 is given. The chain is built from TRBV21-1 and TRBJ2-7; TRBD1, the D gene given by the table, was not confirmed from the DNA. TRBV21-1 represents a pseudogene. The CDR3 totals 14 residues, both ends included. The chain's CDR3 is CARIFGQGIYEQYF.

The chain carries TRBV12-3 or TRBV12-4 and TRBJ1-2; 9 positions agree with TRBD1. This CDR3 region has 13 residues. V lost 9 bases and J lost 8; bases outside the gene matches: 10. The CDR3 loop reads CASQPGQGWGYTF. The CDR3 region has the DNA TGTGCCAGTCAACCGGGACAGGGTTGGGGCTACACCTTC.

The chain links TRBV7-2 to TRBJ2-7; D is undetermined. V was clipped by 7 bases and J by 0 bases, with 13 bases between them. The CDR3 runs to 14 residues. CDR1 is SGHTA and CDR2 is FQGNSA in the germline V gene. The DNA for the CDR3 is TGTGCCAGCACCCTCACAAGATACTCCTACGAGCAGTACTTC. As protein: CASTLTRYSYEQYF.

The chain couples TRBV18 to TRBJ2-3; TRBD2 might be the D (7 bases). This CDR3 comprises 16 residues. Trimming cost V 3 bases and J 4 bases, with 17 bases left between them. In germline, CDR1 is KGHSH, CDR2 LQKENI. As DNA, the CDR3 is TGTGCCAGCTCACCTAATCAAGGGGGGGCCTCAGATACGCAGTATTTT. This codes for CASSPNQGGASDTQYF.

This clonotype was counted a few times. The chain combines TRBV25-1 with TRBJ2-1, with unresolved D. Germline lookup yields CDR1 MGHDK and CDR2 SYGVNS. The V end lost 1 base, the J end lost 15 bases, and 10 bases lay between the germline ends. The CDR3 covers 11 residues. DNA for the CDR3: TGTGCCAGCAGTGAATTGGGTCTTACGTTCTTC. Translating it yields CASSELGLTFF.

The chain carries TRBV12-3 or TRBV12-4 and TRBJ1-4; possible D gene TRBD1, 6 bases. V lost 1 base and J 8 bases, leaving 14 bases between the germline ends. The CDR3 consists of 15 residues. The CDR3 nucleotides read TGTGCCAGCAGTTTAGTCCGCCAGGGGCGGGAAAAACTGTTTTTT. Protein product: CASSLVRQGREKLFF.

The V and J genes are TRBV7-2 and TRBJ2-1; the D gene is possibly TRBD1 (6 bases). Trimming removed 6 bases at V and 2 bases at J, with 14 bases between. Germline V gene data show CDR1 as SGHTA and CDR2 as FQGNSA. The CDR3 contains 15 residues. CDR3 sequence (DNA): TGTGCCAGCAGTTTCAGGGGTGGGCCCTACAATGAGCAGTTCTTC. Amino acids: CASSFRGGPYNEQFF.

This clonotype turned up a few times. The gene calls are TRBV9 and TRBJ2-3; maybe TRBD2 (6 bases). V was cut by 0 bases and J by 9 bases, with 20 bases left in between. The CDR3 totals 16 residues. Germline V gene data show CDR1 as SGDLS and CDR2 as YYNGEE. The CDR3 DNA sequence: TGTGCCAGCAGCGTAGCTACCCACGGAGGGCCCTCAACGCAGTATTTT. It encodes CASSVATHGGPSTQYF.

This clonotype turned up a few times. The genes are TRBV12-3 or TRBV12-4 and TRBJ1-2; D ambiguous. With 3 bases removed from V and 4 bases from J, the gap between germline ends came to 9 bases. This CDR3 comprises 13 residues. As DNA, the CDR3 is TGTGCCAGCAGTTTGATACAACCCTATGGCTACACCTTC. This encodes CASSLIQPYGYTF.

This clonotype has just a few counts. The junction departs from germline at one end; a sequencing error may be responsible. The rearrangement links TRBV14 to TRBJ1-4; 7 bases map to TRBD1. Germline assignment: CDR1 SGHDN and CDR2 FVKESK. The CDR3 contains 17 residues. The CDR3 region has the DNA TGTGCCAGTAGCCAAGCTCCGATTACAGGGGTTGGTGAAAAACTGTTTTTT. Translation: CASSQAPITGVGEKLFF.

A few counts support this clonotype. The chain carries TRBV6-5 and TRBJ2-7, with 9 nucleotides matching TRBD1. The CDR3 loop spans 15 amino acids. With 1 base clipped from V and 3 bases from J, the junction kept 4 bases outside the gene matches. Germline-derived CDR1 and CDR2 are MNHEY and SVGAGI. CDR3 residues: CASSYFPGQGYEQYF. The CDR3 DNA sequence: TGTGCCAGCAGTTACTTCCCGGGACAGGGCTACGAGCAGTACTTC.

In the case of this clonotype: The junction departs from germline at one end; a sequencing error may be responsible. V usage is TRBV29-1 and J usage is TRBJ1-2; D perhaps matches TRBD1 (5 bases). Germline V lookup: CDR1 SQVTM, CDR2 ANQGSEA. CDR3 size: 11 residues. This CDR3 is CSARAYYDYTF. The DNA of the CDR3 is TGCAGCGCCAGGGCCTACTATGACTACACCTTC.

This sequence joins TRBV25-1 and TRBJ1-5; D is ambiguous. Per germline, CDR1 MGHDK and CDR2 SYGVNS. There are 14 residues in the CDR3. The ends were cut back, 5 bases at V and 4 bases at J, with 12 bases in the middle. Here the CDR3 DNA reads TGTGCCAGCAGTAGGCCGGAGAGGAATCAGCCCCAGCATTTT. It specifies CASSRPERNQPQHF. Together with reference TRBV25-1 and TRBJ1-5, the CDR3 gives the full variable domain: EADIYQTPRYLVIGTGKKITLECSQTMGHDKMYWYQQDPGMELHLIHYSYGVNSTEKGDLSSESTVSRIRTEHFPLTLESARPSHTSQYLCASSRPERNQPQHFGDGTRLSIL.

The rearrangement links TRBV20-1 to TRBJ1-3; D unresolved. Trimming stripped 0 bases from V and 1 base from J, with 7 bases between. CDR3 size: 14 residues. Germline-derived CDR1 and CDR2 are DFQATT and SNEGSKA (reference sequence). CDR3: CSARDSRSGNTIYF. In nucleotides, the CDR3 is TGCAGTGCTAGAGACTCTCGATCTGGAAACACCATATATTTT.

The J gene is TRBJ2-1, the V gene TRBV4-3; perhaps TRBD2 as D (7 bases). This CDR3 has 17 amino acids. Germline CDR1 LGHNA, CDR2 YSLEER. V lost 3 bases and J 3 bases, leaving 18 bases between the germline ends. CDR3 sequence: CASSHVNRGAVYNEQFF. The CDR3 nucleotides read TGCGCCAGCAGCCATGTCAACCGGGGGGCCGTCTACAATGAGCAGTTCTTC.

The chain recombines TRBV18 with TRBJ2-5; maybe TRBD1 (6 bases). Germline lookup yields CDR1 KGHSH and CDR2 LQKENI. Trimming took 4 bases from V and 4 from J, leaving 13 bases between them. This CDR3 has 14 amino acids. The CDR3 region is CASSRQQGRETQYF. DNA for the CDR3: TGTGCCAGCTCACGACAACAGGGACGAGAGACCCAGTACTTC.

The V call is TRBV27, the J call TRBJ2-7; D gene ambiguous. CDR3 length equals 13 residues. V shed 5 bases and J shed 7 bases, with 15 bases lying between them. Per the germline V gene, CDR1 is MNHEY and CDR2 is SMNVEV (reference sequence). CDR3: CASSLEQYNEQYF. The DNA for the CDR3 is TGTGCCAGCAGTCTTGAGCAGTACAATGAGCAGTACTTC.

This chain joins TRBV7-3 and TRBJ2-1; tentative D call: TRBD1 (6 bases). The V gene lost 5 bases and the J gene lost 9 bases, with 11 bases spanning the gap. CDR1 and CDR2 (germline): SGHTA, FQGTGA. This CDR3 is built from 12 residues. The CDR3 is CASSPTGTEQFF. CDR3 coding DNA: TGTGCCAGCAGCCCTACAGGGACTGAGCAGTTCTTC. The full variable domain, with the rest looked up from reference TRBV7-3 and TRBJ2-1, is GAGVSQTPSNKVTEKGKYVELRCDPISGHTALYWYRQSLGQGPEFLIYFQGTGAADDSGLPNDRFFAVRPEGSVSTLKIQRTERGDSAVYLCASSPTGTEQFFGPGTRLTVL.

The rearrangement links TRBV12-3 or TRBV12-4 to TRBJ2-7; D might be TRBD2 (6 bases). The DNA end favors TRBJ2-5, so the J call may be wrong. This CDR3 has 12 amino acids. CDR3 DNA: TGTGCCAGCGGAGCGGGTCAAGAGACCCAGTACTTC. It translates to CASGAGQETQYF.

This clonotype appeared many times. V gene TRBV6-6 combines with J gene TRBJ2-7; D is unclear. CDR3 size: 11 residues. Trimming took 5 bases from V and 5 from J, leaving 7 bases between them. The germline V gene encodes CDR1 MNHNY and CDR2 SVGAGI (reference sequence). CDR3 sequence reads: CASSGYHEQYF. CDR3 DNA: TGTGCCAGCAGTGGATACCACGAGCAGTACTTC.

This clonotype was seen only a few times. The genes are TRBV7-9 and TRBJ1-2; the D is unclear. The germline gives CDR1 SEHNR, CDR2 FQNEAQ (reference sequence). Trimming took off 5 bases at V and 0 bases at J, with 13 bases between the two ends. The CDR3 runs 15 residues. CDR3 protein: CASSRVDSANYGYTF. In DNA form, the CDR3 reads TGTGCCAGCAGCCGCGTGGACTCGGCTAACTATGGCTACACCTTC.

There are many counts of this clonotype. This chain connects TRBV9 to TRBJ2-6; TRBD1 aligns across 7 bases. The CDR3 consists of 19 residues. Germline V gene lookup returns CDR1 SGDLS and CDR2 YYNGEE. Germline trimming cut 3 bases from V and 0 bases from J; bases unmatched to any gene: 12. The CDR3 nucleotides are TGTGCCAGCAGCGCCAGAACAGGGGCCGCCTTCTCTGGGGCCAACGTCCTGACTTTC. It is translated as CASSARTGAAFSGANVLTF.